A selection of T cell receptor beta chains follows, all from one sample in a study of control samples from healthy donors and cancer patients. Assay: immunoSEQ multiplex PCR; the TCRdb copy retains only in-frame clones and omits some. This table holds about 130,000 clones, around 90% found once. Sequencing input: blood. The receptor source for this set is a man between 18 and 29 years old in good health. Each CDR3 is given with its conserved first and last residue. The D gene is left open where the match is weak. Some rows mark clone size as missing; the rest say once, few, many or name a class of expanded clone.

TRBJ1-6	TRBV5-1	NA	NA	CAAGRDWNSPLHF	TGCGCCGCAGGGCGGGACTGGAATTCACCCCTCCACTTT
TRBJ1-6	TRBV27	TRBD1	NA	CASRTPGTGASPLHF	TGTGCCAGCAGGACCCCCGGGACAGGGGCTTCACCCCTCCACTTT
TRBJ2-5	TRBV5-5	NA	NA	CASSLVWGSRSQYF	TGTGCCAGCAGCTTGGTTTGGGGTTCAAGGTCCCAGTACTTC
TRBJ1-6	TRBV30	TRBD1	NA	CAWRGRDRGDPSYNSPLHF	TGTGCCTGGCGGGGGAGGGACAGGGGGGATCCCTCCTATAATTCACCCCTCCACTTT
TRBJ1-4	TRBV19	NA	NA	CASSPAVGGNEKLFF	TGTGCCAGTAGCCCCGCGGTAGGGGGAAATGAAAAACTGTTTTTT
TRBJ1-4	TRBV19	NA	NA	CASNGRAATNEKLFF	TGTGCCAGTAATGGCAGGGCCGCAACTAATGAAAAACTGTTTTTT
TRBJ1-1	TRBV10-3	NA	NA	CAISARLGTEAFF	TGTGCCATCAGTGCAAGGTTGGGCACTGAAGCTTTCTTT
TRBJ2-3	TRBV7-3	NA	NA	CASSVARSDTQYF	TGTGCCAGCAGCGTAGCCAGGTCAGATACGCAGTATTTT
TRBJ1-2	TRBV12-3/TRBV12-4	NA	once	CASRPSGDGYTF	TGTGCCAGCAGGCCGTCAGGGGATGGCTACACCTTC
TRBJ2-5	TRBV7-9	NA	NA	CASSFSQGQKTQYF	TGTGCCAGCAGTTTCTCCCAGGGTCAGAAGACCCAGTACTTC
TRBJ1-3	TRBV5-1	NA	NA	CASSLNAGPVSGNTIYF	TGCGCCAGCAGCTTGAATGCAGGACCAGTATCTGGAAACACCATATATTTT
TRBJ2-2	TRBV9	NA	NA	CASSVEAGKFFAGELFF	TGTGCCAGCAGCGTAGAGGCAGGGAAGTTTTTCGCCGGGGAGCTGTTTTTT
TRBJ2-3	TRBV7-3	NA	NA	CASSRSPSSTDTQYF	TGTGCCAGCAGCCGTTCCCCTTCTAGCACAGATACGCAGTATTTT
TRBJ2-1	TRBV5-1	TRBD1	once	CASSQNEGAEQFF	TGCGCCAGCAGCCAAAATGAGGGGGCAGAGCAGTTCTTC
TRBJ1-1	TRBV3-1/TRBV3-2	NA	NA	CASSQEYGHPGTEAFF	TGTGCCAGCAGCCAAGAATACGGACACCCGGGGACTGAAGCTTTCTTT
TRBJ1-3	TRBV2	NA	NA	CASSLYLQGSSGNTIYF	TGTGCCAGCAGCCTCTACCTACAGGGAAGCTCTGGAAACACCATATATTTT
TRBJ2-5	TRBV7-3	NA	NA	CASSLRGIGRSQETQYF	TGTGCCAGCAGCTTAAGAGGTATAGGACGGTCCCAAGAGACCCAGTACTTC
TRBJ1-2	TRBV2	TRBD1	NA	CASSVRDRGGYTF	TGTGCCAGCAGCGTCCGGGACAGGGGTGGCTACACCTTC
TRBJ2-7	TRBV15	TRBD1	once	CATSRDRGRWDEQYF	TGTGCCACCAGCAGAGACAGGGGGCGATGGGACGAGCAGTACTTC
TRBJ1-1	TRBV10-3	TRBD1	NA	CAIRGRQGSAEAFF	TGTGCCATCAGAGGCAGACAGGGCTCCGCTGAAGCTTTCTTT
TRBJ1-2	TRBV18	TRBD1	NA	CASSLVGQGDYGYTF	TGTGCCAGCTCGCTAGTGGGACAGGGGGACTATGGCTACACCTTC
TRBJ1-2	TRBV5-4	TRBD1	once	CASSDRQGNLKDYGYTF	TGTGCCAGCAGCGATCGACAGGGTAATTTAAAGGACTATGGCTACACCTTC
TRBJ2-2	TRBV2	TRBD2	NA	CASRGSNEGLAGVETGELFF	TGTGCCAGCAGGGGATCAAACGAGGGACTAGCGGGGGTCGAAACCGGGGAGCTGTTTTTT
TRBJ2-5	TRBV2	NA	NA	CASSARGGQETQYF	TGTGCCAGCAGTGCCAGGGGGGGACAAGAGACCCAGTACTTC
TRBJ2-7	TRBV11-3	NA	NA	CASSLGPQTYEQYF	TGTGCCAGCAGCTTGGGGCCGCAGACCTACGAGCAGTACTTC
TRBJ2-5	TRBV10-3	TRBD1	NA	CAINPGQGGEETQYF	TGTGCCATCAACCCGGGACAGGGAGGGGAAGAGACCCAGTACTTC
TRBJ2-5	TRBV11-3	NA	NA	CASSLVGGETQYF	TGTGCCAGCAGCTTAGTAGGGGGGGAGACCCAGTACTTC
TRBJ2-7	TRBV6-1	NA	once	CASSEEESVTYEQYF	TGTGCCAGCAGTGAAGAGGAGTCAGTAACCTACGAGCAGTACTTC
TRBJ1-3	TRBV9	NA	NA	CASSAATALGLADTIYF	TGTGCCAGCAGCGCAGCCACAGCGTTGGGGCTGGCGGACACCATATATTTT
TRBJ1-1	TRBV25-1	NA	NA	CASSEGGRGLYFTEAFF	TGTGCCAGCAGTGAAGGGGGCCGGGGCCTCTATTTCACTGAAGCTTTCTTT
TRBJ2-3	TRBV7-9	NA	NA	CASSRSLDNTDTQYF	TGTGCCAGCAGCCGAAGCCTAGATAACACAGATACGCAGTATTTT
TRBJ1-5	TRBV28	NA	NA	CASRVGERPQHF	TGTGCCAGCAGGGTCGGGGAGCGGCCCCAGCATTTT
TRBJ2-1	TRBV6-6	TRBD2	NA	CASSPRRRGGRGEQFF	TGTGCCAGCAGCCCTCGTAGGCGGGGGGGGAGGGGTGAGCAGTTCTTC
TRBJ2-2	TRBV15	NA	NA	CATSRDRFTGELFF	TGTGCCACCAGCAGGGACAGATTCACCGGGGAGCTGTTTTTT
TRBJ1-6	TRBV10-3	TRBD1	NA	CAISESPRGRQSPLHF	TGTGCCATCAGTGAGTCCCCCAGGGGGCGACAATCACCCCTCCACTTT